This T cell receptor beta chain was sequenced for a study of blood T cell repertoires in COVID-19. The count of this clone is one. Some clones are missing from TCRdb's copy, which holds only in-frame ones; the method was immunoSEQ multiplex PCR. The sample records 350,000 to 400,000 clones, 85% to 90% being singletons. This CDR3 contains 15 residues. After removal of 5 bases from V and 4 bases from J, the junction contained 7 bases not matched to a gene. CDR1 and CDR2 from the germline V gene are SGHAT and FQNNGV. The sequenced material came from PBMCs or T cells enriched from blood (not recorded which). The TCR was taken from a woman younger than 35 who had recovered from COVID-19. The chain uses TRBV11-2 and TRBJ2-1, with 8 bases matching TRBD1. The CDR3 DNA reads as TGTGCCAGCAGCCAAGGACAGGGATTATACAATGAGCAGTTCTTC. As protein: CASSQGQGLYNEQFF.